These 6 T cell receptor beta chains were all obtained from the same sample, sequenced in a study of OX40 agonist ivuxolimab in advanced cancers. The table came from immunoSEQ multiplex PCR; TCRdb's copy has only in-frame clones and leaves some out. The sample records about 20,000 clones, 80% to 95% being singletons. Sequenced material: CD4+ or CD8+ T cells sorted from blood, taken in a trial of the OX40 agonist ivuxolimab. The receptors here all came from an adult with an advanced solid tumor such as melanoma, head and neck, liver or kidney cancer.

This sequence joins TRBV7-9 and TRBJ2-5, with D perhaps matching TRBD2 (5 bases). The CDR3 runs 14 residues. Between the trimmed V and J ends, which lost 5 bases and 1 base, there was a span of 11 bases. Germline assignment: CDR1 SEHNR and CDR2 FQNEAQ (reference sequence). The CDR3 region is CASSRILGQETQYF. The CDR3 DNA reads TGTGCCAGCAGCCGTATACTAGGCCAAGAGACCCAGTACTTC.

The chain has TRBV27 and TRBJ1-2; 8 bases map to TRBD1. The CDR3 contains 16 residues. V gave up 4 bases and J gave up 5 bases; unmatched junction bases: 12. Germline V gene sequence: CDR1 MNHEY, CDR2 SMNVEV (reference sequence). The CDR3 region has the DNA TGTGCCAGCAGTTCCGGACAGGGAGCGCCTGTTTATGGCTACACCTTC. Its translation is CASSSGQGAPVYGYTF.

J is TRBJ1-1 and V is TRBV5-5; D is possibly TRBD1 (6 bases). The CDR3 has 16 amino acids. Per germline, CDR1 SGHKS and CDR2 YYEKEE (reference sequence). Trimming left V 0 bases short and J 11 bases short, with 23 bases between. This chain's CDR3 is CASSLAPDRLAGGAFF. The CDR3 DNA follows: TGTGCCAGCAGCTTGGCCCCAGACAGGCTGGCGGGGGGCGCTTTCTTT.

This clone came up once. This chain links TRBV4-1 with TRBJ2-6; D is undetermined. The germline gives CDR1 MGHRA, CDR2 YSYEKL. This CDR3 has 16 amino acids. The ends were cut back, 0 bases at V and 0 bases at J, with 6 bases in the middle. CDR3 loop: CASSQDQASGANVLTF. The CDR3 nucleotides are TGCGCCAGCAGCCAAGACCAGGCCTCTGGGGCCAACGTCCTGACTTTC.

The chain carries TRBV5-1 and TRBJ2-3; possibly TRBD1 or TRBD2 for D (5 bases each). Germline loops: CDR1 SGHRS, CDR2 YFSETQ. Trimming took 1 base from V and 6 from J, leaving 12 bases between them. CDR3 length equals 14 residues. The CDR3 here is CASSLLGTADTQYF. For the CDR3, the DNA is TGCGCCAGCAGCTTGTTAGGGACGGCGGATACGCAGTATTTT.

V usage is TRBV5-8 and J usage is TRBJ2-7; possible D gene TRBD1, 6 bases. Germline lookup yields CDR1 SGHTS and CDR2 YDEGEE. Trimming shortened V by 0 bases and J by 3 bases, and 19 bases separated the two germline ends. The length of the CDR3 is 17 residues. CDR3 sequence reads: CASSLAYQGNSYYEQYF. CDR3 coding DNA: TGTGCCAGCAGCTTGGCCTATCAGGGGAATTCTTACTACGAGCAGTACTTC.